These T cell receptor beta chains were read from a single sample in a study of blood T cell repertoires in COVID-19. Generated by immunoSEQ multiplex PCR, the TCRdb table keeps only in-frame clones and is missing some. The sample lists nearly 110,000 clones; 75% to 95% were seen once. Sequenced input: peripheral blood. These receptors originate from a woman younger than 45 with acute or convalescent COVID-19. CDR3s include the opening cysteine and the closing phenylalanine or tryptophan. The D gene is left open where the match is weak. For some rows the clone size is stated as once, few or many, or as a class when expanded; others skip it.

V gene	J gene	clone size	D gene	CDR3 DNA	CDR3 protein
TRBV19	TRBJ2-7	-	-	TGTGCCAGTAGTACCGACAGAAACTACGAGCAGTACTTC	CASSTDRNYEQYF
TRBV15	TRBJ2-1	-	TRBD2	TGTGCCACCAGCAGAGATCGGGGTAGCGGGAGGGCCTCGAATGAGCAGTTCTTC	CATSRDRGSGRASNEQFF
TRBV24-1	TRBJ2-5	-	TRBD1	TGTGCCACCAGCGACCGGACAGGGGGGACAGAGACCCAGTACTTC	CATSDRTGGTETQYF
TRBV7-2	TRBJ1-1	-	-	TGTGCCAGCAGCCTCATGGACAGCCAAAGGGCTTTCTTT	CASSLMDSQRAFF
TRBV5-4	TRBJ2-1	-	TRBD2	TGTGCCAGCAGCTTGCCTAGCGGGGTATACAATGAGCAGTTCTTC	CASSLPSGVYNEQFF
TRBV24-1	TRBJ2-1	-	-	TGTGCCACCAGTTCCGACTTCAGCTCCTACAATGAGCAGTTCTTC	CATSSDFSSYNEQFF
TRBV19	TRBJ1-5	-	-	TGTGCCAGTAGTTCAGGTCAGCCCCAGCATTTT	CASSSGQPQHF
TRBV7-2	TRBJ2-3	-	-	TGTGCCAGCAGCTCCCCTAGCACAGATACGCAGTATTTT	CASSSPSTDTQYF
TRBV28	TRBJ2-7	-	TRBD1	TGTGCCAGCAGCTCCGGGACAGGACGAGCCTACGAGCAGTACTTC	CASSSGTGRAYEQYF
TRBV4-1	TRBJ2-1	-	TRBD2	TGCGCCAGCAGCCAACTATCTAGCGGGAGGGGTGAGCAGTTCTTC	CASSQLSSGRGEQFF
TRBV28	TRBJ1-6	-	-	TGTGCCGTGCGGGGAGGGCTTGCTTCACCCCTCCACTTT	CAVRGGLASPLHF
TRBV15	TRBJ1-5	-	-	TGTGCCACCAGCAGAGCCAGCGGGTACAATCAGCCCCAGCATTTT	CATSRASGYNQPQHF
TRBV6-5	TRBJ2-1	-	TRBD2	TGTGCCAGCAGTTACGCCCTAGCGGGGGTCTACAATGAGCAGTTCTTC	CASSYALAGVYNEQFF
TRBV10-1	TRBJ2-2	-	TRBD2	TGCGCCAGCAGTGAGTCGCGGGGGACCGGGGAGCTGTTTTTT	CASSESRGTGELFF
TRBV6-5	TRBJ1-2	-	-	TGTGCCACCATCCGATCGGACAGAACCTATGGCTACACCTTC	CATIRSDRTYGYTF
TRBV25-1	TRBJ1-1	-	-	TGTGCCAGCAGTGACACCAGCGGGAATACTGAAGCTTTCTTT	CASSDTSGNTEAFF
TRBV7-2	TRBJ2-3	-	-	TGTGCCAGCAGCTCCCTCGCGGTTAACACAGATACGCAGTATTTT	CASSSLAVNTDTQYF
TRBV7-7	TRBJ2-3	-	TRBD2	TGTGCTAGCGGAGCCCCCCCGGGCGGGAGCCGCCCAGATACGCAGTATTTT	CASGAPPGGSRPDTQYF
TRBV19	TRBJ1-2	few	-	TGTGCCAGTAGTCCTACCGCAGGCTATGGCTACACCTTC	CASSPTAGYGYTF
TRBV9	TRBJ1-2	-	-	TGTGCCAGCACTTTAAATAAGAGGGGGAACGGCTACACCTTC	CASTLNKRGNGYTF
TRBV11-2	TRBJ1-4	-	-	TGTGCCAGCAGCCCGCTTTCAGGGCTGGCTAATGAAAAACTGTTTTTT	CASSPLSGLANEKLFF
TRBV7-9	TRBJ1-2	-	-	TGTGCCAGCAGCTTAGGGGCGGGCTATGGCTACACCTTC	CASSLGAGYGYTF
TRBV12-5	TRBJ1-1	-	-	TGTGCTAGTGGTTTCCAACTTCCAGGGTCTTTCACTGAAGCTTTCTTT	CASGFQLPGSFTEAFF
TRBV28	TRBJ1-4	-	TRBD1	TGTGCCAGCACCCGGGACAGTGGTTGGGAAAAACTGTTTTTT	CASTRDSGWEKLFF
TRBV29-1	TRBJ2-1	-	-	TGCAGCGTTGGCGGGGCTAGCTCCTACAATGAGCAGTTCTTC	CSVGGASSYNEQFF
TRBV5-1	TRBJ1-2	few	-	TGCGCCAGCAGCTCCGCTCCACCCCATACAGGGCCTAACTATGGCTACACCTTC	CASSSAPPHTGPNYGYTF
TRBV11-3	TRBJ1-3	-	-	TGTGCCAGCAGCCCGACCGGGACACGTGGAAACACCATATATTTT	CASSPTGTRGNTIYF
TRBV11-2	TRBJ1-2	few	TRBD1	TGTGCCAGCAGCCCCAACGGGGACAGGGGCCTCTATGGCTACACCTTC	CASSPNGDRGLYGYTF
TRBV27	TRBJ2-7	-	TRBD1	TGTGCCAGCAGTTTCGGCCTTTACAGGGGCGAGCAGTACTTC	CASSFGLYRGEQYF
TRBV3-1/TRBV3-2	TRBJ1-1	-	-	TGTGCCAGCAGCCAAGCGGGGGGGGAAGCTTTCTTT	CASSQAGGEAFF
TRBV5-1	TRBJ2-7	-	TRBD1	TGCGCCAGCAGCATCCTAGGGACAGACAGCTCCTACGAGCAGTACTTC	CASSILGTDSSYEQYF
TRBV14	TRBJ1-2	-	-	TGTGCCAGCAGCCAAGTGGCAGGGGTTGATCGCTACACCTTC	CASSQVAGVDRYTF
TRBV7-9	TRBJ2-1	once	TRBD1	TGTGCCAGCAGACCACCGGGACAGGGGGCTAATGAGCAGTTCTTC	CASRPPGQGANEQFF
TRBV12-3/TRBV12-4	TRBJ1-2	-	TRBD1	TGTGCCAGCATAGCGGACAGGGGGCCTGGCTACACCTTC	CASIADRGPGYTF
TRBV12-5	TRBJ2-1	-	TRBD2	TGTGCTAGTGGTCTTCCCCCCATAGCGGGGGACTACAATGAGCAGTTCTTC	CASGLPPIAGDYNEQFF
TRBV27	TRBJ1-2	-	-	TGTGCCAGCAGCTTAGGTACAGGTGACTATGGCTACACCTTC	CASSLGTGDYGYTF
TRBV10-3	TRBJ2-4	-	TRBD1	TGTGCCATCAGTGGGTCATTCGGACGCAGGGGGCAGGTCATTCAGTACTTC	CAISGSFGRRGQVIQYF